These T cell receptor beta chains were read from a single sample in a study of T cell repertoires in ileal Crohn's disease. Generated by immunoSEQ multiplex PCR, the TCRdb table keeps only in-frame clones and is missing some. The data hold roughly 13,000 clones, with roughly four fifths observed a single time. Sequenced material: ileal tissue. These receptors were collected from an adult with Crohn's disease. Each CDR3 is given with its conserved first and last residue. The D gene is left open where the match is weak. Clone size is shown for a subset of rows, as once, few, many or a class of expanded clone.

TRBV2,once,TRBD2,TRBJ2-3,CASSTGTSGGVTQYF,TGTGCCAGCAGTACAGGGACTAGCGGGGGGGTCACGCAGTATTTT
TRBV2,NA,NA,TRBJ1-4,CASSVITSEKLFF,TGTGCCAGCAGTGTTATTACTAGCGAAAAACTGTTTTTT
TRBV19,NA,TRBD1,TRBJ1-1,CASSLGTGDTEAFF,TGTGCCAGTAGTCTGGGGACAGGGGACACTGAAGCTTTCTTT
TRBV6-1,NA,NA,TRBJ2-5,CASSEVEETQYF,TGTGCCAGCAGTGAAGTCGAGGAGACCCAGTACTTC
TRBV7-2,few,TRBD2,TRBJ2-7,CASSLGREVYEQYF,TGTGCCAGCAGCTTAGGGCGGGAGGTCTACGAGCAGTACTTC
TRBV5-5,few,NA,TRBJ1-1,CASSSHVGNTEAFF,TGTGCCAGCAGCTCCCACGTAGGGAACACTGAAGCTTTCTTT
TRBV5-3,NA,TRBD1,TRBJ2-7,CARSLGQGVLVSEQYF,TGTGCCAGAAGCTTGGGACAGGGGGTCCTTGTAAGCGAGCAGTACTTC
TRBV5-1,NA,NA,TRBJ1-1,CASRGGGDRGNEAFF,TGCGCCAGCAGGGGTGGAGGGGACCGGGGGAATGAAGCTTTCTTT
TRBV2,NA,NA,TRBJ2-7,CASIQGVSSYEQYF,TGTGCCAGCATACAGGGTGTCTCCTCCTACGAGCAGTACTTC
TRBV5-8,NA,NA,TRBJ2-7,CASSSPFRDNSYEQYF,TGTGCCAGCAGCTCCCCCTTCCGGGACAACTCCTACGAGCAGTACTTC
TRBV19,NA,NA,TRBJ2-3,CASKLQISTDTQYF,TGTGCCAGTAAATTACAGATAAGCACAGATACGCAGTATTTT
TRBV28,NA,NA,TRBJ2-1,CASSLKGIRYNEQFF,TGTGCCAGCAGTTTAAAGGGGATCCGATACAATGAGCAGTTCTTC
TRBV2,NA,TRBD1,TRBJ2-7,CASDPGQGLYEQYF,TGTGCCAGCGACCCGGGACAGGGTCTCTACGAGCAGTACTTC
TRBV11-2,NA,NA,TRBJ1-2,CASSLGLDYGYTF,TGTGCCAGCAGCTTGGGGTTGGACTATGGCTACACCTTC
TRBV4-1,NA,TRBD2,TRBJ2-7,CASSQDTGQRGDEQYF,TGCGCCAGCAGCCAAGATACTGGACAGCGGGGGGACGAGCAGTACTTC
TRBV30,NA,NA,TRBJ2-3,CAWSSGNSVDTQYF,TGTGCCTGGAGTTCTGGGAATTCGGTGGATACGCAGTATTTT
TRBV4-1,NA,NA,TRBJ2-7,CASSQLEESAVYEQYF,TGCGCCAGCAGCCAATTAGAAGAATCAGCAGTGTACGAGCAGTACTTC
TRBV27,NA,NA,TRBJ1-1,CASRLGYYTEAFF,TGTGCCAGCAGACTAGGGTATTATACTGAAGCTTTCTTT
TRBV7-9,NA,NA,TRBJ1-3,CASSEAAGGNTIYF,TGTGCCAGCAGCGAAGCCGCGGGTGGCAACACCATATATTTT
TRBV7-9,NA,NA,TRBJ1-3,CASTGGRNTIYF,TGTGCCAGCACCGGGGGCCGAAACACCATATATTTT
TRBV7-2,NA,NA,TRBJ1-2,CASSLGRGDYGYTF,TGTGCCAGCAGCTTAGGTCGGGGAGACTATGGCTACACCTTC
TRBV9,once,TRBD1,TRBJ1-1,CASSPTGVEAFF,TGTGCCAGCAGCCCTACAGGGGTTGAAGCTTTCTTT
TRBV18,NA,NA,TRBJ1-2,CASSPPRGHGYTF,TGTGCCAGCTCACCACCGAGGGGTCATGGCTACACCTTC
TRBV6-6,once,TRBD1,TRBJ1-1,CASRYDRGSTEAFF,TGTGCCAGCAGGTACGACAGGGGGTCGACTGAAGCTTTCTTT
TRBV25-1,NA,NA,TRBJ2-5,CACTRSGSGETQYF,TGTGCCTGCACCCGAAGCGGCTCCGGGGAGACCCAGTACTTC
TRBV6-5,NA,NA,TRBJ1-1,CASSYLGRQWGF,TGTGCCAGCAGTTACTTGGGGAGACAATGGGGATTT
TRBV4-2,NA,NA,TRBJ1-6,CASSQQRTENSPLHF,TGTGCCAGCAGCCAACAGCGGACAGAGAATTCACCCCTCCACTTT
TRBV7-2,NA,NA,TRBJ2-5,CASSGGPGETQYF,TGTGCCAGCAGCGGGGGGCCCGGCGAGACCCAGTACTTC
TRBV2,NA,NA,TRBJ2-7,CASSLASAASYEQYF,TGTGCCAGCAGCCTAGCTTCAGCGGCATCCTACGAGCAGTACTTC
TRBV6-6,NA,NA,TRBJ2-5,CASSVGESTQETQYF,TGTGCCAGCAGCGTCGGGGAATCGACCCAAGAGACCCAGTACTTC
TRBV4-1,few,NA,TRBJ2-1,CASSQDGAGYNEQFF,TGCGCCAGCAGCCAAGATGGCGCGGGGTACAATGAGCAGTTCTTC
TRBV6-6,NA,NA,TRBJ1-1,CACSKVINTEAFF,TGTGCCTGCTCAAAGGTTATTAACACTGAAGCTTTCTTT
TRBV4-1,few,NA,TRBJ1-6,CASSLSWAESYNSPLHF,TGCGCCAGCAGCCTCAGTTGGGCCGAATCCTATAATTCACCCCTCCACTTT
TRBV7-3,few,NA,TRBJ1-6,CASSLTGRGGSPLHF,TGTGCCAGCAGCTTAACGGGCAGGGGTGGATCACCCCTCCACTTT
TRBV14,NA,NA,TRBJ2-7,CASSPGLPEHEQYF,TGTGCCAGCAGCCCAGGACTGCCCGAGCACGAGCAGTACTTC
TRBV2,NA,TRBD1,TRBJ2-5,CASSDDRGIETQYF,TGTGCCAGCAGTGACGACAGGGGTATCGAGACCCAGTACTTC
TRBV6-1,few,TRBD1,TRBJ1-5,CATETGGSNQPQHF,TGTGCCACCGAAACAGGGGGTAGCAATCAGCCCCAGCATTTT
TRBV6-5,NA,TRBD2,TRBJ2-7,CASRRTSGPAYEQYF,TGTGCCAGCAGACGGACTAGCGGGCCCGCGTACGAGCAGTACTTC
TRBV5-1,NA,TRBD1,TRBJ2-6,CASRGQGLSGANVLTF,TGCGCCAGCAGGGGACAGGGCCTCTCTGGGGCCAACGTCCTGACTTTC
TRBV18,NA,NA,TRBJ1-1,CASSPFDRRTEAFF,TGTGCCAGCTCACCATTCGACAGGCGGACTGAAGCTTTCTTT
TRBV19,NA,TRBD2,TRBJ2-2,CASSTSGGTGELFF,TGTGCCAGTAGTACTAGCGGGGGTACCGGGGAGCTGTTTTTT